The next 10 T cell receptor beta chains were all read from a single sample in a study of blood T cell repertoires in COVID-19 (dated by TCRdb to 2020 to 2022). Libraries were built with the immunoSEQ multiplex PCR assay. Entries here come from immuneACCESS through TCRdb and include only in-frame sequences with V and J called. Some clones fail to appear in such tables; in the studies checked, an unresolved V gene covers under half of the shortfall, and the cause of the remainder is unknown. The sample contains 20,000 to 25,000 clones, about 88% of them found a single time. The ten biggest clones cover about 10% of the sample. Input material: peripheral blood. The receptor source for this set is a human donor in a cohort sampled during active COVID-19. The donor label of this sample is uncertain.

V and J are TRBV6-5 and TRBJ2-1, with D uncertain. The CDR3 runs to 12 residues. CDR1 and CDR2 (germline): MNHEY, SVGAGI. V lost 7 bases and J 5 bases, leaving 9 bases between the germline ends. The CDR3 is CASTSDNNEQFF. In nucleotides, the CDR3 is TGTGCCAGCACAAGTGACAACAATGAGCAGTTCTTC.

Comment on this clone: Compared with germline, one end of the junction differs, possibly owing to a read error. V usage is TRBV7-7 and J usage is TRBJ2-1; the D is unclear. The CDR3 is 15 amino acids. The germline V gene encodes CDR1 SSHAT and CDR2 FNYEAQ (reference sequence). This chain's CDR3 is CASSLVPGIGAEQFF. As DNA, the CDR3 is TGTGCTAGCAGCTTAGTCCCGGGTATAGGTGCTGAGCAGTTCTTC.

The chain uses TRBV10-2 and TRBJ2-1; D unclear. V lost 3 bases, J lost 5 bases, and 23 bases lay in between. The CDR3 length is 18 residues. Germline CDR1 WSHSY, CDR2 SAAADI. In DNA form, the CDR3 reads TGCGCCAGCAGTGACTCCCACGGGTGGCGGAACAACCACAATGAGCAGTTCTTC. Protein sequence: CASSDSHGWRNNHNEQFF.

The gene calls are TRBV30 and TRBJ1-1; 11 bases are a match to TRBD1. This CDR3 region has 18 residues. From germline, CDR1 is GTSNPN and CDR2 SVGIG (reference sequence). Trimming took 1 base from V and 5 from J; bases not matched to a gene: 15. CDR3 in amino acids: CAWSAGDGTGGYMTEAFF. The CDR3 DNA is TGTGCCTGGAGTGCAGGCGATGGGACAGGGGGTTATATGACTGAAGCTTTCTTT.

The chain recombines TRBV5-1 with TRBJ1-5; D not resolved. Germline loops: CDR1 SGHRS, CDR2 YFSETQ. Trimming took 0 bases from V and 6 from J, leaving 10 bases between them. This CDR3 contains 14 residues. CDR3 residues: CASSLESGGQPQHF. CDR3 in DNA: TGCGCCAGCAGCTTGGAGTCGGGAGGTCAGCCCCAGCATTTT. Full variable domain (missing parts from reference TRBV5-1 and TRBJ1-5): KAGVTQTPRYLIKTRGQQVTLSCSPISGHRSVSWYQQTPGQGLQFLFEYFSETQRNKGNFPGRFSGRQFSNSRSEMNVSTLELGDSALYLCASSLESGGQPQHFGDGTRLSIL.

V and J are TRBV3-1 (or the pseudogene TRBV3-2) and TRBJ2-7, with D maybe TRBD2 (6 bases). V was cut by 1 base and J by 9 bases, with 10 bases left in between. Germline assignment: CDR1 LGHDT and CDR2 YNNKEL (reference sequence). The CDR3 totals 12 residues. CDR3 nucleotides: TGTGCCAGCAGCCAAGGGGACTCCGCGCAGTACTTC. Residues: CASSQGDSAQYF.

In DNA form, the CDR3 reads TGTGCCAGCTCACCACTGGGTCAGGGGCCGCGAGATACGCAGTATTTT. Residues: CASSPLGQGPRDTQYF. The V gene is TRBV18, the J gene TRBJ2-3, with a possible D match to TRBD1 (6 bases). CDR1 and CDR2 (germline): KGHSH, LQKENI. Trimming left V 1 base short and J 5 bases short, with 16 bases between. CDR3 length: 16 residues.

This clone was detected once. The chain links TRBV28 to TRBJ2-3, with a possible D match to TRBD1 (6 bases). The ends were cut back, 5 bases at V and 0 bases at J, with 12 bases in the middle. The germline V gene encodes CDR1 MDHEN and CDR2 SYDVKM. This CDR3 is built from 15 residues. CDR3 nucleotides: TGTGCCAGCAGTCCACTACAGGGTAGCACAGATACGCAGTATTTT. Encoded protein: CASSPLQGSTDTQYF.

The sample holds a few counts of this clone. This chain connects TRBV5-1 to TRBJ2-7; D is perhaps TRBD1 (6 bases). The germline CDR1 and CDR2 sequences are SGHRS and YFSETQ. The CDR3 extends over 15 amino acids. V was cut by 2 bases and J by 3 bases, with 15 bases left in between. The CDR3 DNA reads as TGCGCCAGCAGCTTCAGCCCCACACAGGGCTACGAGCAGTACTTC. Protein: CASSFSPTQGYEQYF.

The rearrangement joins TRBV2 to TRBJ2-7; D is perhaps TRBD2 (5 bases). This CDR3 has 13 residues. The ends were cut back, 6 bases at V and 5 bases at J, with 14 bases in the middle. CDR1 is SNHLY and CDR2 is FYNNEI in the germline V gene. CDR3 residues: CASRDGLENEQYF. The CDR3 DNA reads TGTGCCAGCAGGGACGGACTGGAAAACGAGCAGTACTTC. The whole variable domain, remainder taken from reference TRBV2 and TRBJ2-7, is EPEVTQTPSHQVTQMGQEVILRCVPISNHLYFYWYRQILGQKVEFLVSFYNNEISEKSEIFDDQFSVERPDGSNFTLKIRSTKLEDSAMYFCASRDGLENEQYFGPGTRLTVT.